The present entry profiles one TCR beta chain with its context. Its antigen remains unknown. Germline lookup yields CDR1 LGHDT and CDR2 YNNKEL (reference sequence). The CDR3 is 14 residues long. The sample is drawn from a study of monozygotic twins with inflammatory bowel disease. Regarding the study as a whole: Repertoire similarity did not differ between concordant and discordant twins, possibly owing to limited power. Telling different T cell subtypes apart from each other was not possible. TCRbeta inverse Simpson diversity was decreased in IBD patients versus healthy co-twins.

A 6-nucleotide sample barcode was carried by the UMIs, which template switching added. TCRdb re-called the 5' RACE reads; one entry per CDR3 protein, DNA not given. This repertoire comprises approximately 400,000 distinct CDR3 sequences; its ten largest clones make up about 2.2%. This receptor was obtained from a human donor with ulcerative colitis or Crohn's disease, or a healthy co-twin of an affected twin (not recorded which). Source material: blood. The chain employs TRBV3-1 and TRBJ1-2. This CDR3 reads CASSHRDSYYGYTF.